This TCR beta chain comes out of a study of blood T cells in healthy people across ages. Study as a whole: Every two T cells gave about one barcoded beta molecule via template switching. Study-wide results and caveats: Long-lived donors exceeded aged donors in naive CD4+ cells and diversity.

The CDR3 totals 13 residues. Germline loops: CDR1 SGDLS, CDR2 YYNGEE. Trimming took off 3 bases at V and 7 bases at J, with 13 bases between the two ends. With a J-beta primer mix and a sample-barcoded 5' primer, a second PCR ran about 6 to 11 cycles. One entry per CDR3 protein, called by TCRdb with MiXCR from the 5' RACE reads. Altogether fewer than 2,000,000 distinct CDR3 sequences are present, 30% to 35% being singletons, with the ten largest covering about 11%. In the case of this clonotype: The antigen remains undetermined.

Sequenced material: blood. The TCR was taken from a woman in her thirties in good health. The rearrangement joins TRBV9 to TRBJ1-2; D is unresolved. CDR3 DNA sequence: TGTGCCAGCAGCGCTGGATTGGCTGTTGGCTACACCTTC. Protein sequence: CASSAGLAVGYTF.